The 20 T cell receptor beta chains reported below all come from one sample, sequenced in a study of shared clonotypes between healthy human individuals (dated by TCRdb to the early 2020s). The method behind the library was the immunoSEQ multiplex PCR assay. TCRdb carries this immuneACCESS record with in-frame sequences only. Its versions omit some clonotypes, under half of them owing to an unresolved V gene in the studies checked, with the rest unexplained. For this sample there are about 530,000 clones; almost 97% appear just once. The ten largest account for about 0.057% of the sample. Sequencing input: naive CD4+ T cells sorted from blood. The sample's cell subset or site label, decoded: CD45RA+ positively selected. These receptors came from a woman aged 25 to 39 in good health.

The chain links TRBV13 to TRBJ2-3, with TRBD2 identical over 13 bases. Germline trimming cut 3 bases from V and 4 bases from J; bases unmatched to any gene: 10. This CDR3 spans 18 amino acids. The germline V gene encodes CDR1 PRHDT and CDR2 FYEKMQ (reference sequence). In DNA form, the CDR3 reads TGTGCCAGCAGCTTCGGCGGACTAGCGGGAGTTAATCCAGATACGCAGTATTTT. Its translation: CASSFGGLAGVNPDTQYF.

This chain connects TRBV5-1 to TRBJ1-2; D is ambiguous. Germline V CDR1 and CDR2: SGHRS, YFSETQ. The CDR3 sequence is 14 residues long. V dropped 0 bases and J dropped 7 bases, with 13 bases sitting between them. The CDR3 bases are TGCGCCAGCAGCTTGGACCTGCGGGGATTTGGCTACACCTTC. Translation: CASSLDLRGFGYTF.

The gene calls are TRBV14 and TRBJ1-5; the D gene is possibly TRBD1 (6 bases). This CDR3 region has 14 residues. The germline V gene encodes CDR1 SGHDN and CDR2 FVKESK. V lost 7 bases and J 8 bases, leaving 18 bases between the germline ends. The CDR3 protein is CASTTLRGAKPQHF. The CDR3 DNA sequence: TGTGCCAGCACCACCTTGCGGGGGGCGAAGCCCCAGCATTTT.

The V and J genes are TRBV19 and TRBJ1-5, with D possibly being TRBD1 (5 bases). V was pared by 10 bases and J by 6 bases, with 16 bases between. Germline V gene lookup returns CDR1 LNHDA and CDR2 SQIVND (reference sequence). The length of the CDR3 is 13 residues. CDR3 bases: TGTGCCACTAGAATCTTCGGGGGTCAGCCCCAGCATTTT. It specifies CATRIFGGQPQHF.

The chain links TRBV4-1 to TRBJ2-3, with D perhaps matching TRBD2 (6 bases). V shed 3 bases and J shed 4 bases, with 17 bases lying between them. Germline V gene lookup returns CDR1 MGHRA and CDR2 YSYEKL. The CDR3 totals 16 residues. The CDR3 sequence: CASSQPTRGGADTQYF. CDR3 sequence (DNA): TGCGCCAGCAGCCAGCCGACTAGAGGCGGGGCAGATACGCAGTATTTT.

V is TRBV27 and J is TRBJ2-1; a weak D match, TRBD2 (6 bases). Trimming took off 5 bases at V and 5 bases at J, with 19 bases between the two ends. The CDR3 is made up of 16 amino acids. Germline CDR1 MNHEY, CDR2 SMNVEV (reference sequence). Here the CDR3 DNA reads TGTGCCAGCAGTCCCTGGGGCCAGCGGGCTAACAATGAGCAGTTCTTC. It encodes CASSPWGQRANNEQFF.

This rearrangement joins TRBV19 to TRBJ2-2, with D tentatively TRBD2 (6 bases). Germline values: CDR1 LNHDA, CDR2 SQIVND (reference sequence). This CDR3 is 18 amino acids long. V was clipped by 5 bases and J by 3 bases, with 22 bases between them. The chain's CDR3 is CASSSPHGGGTDTGELFF. DNA for the CDR3: TGTGCCAGTAGTTCCCCCCATGGGGGAGGAACAGACACCGGGGAGCTGTTTTTT.

This chain connects TRBV6-4 to TRBJ1-2; tentatively, D is TRBD1 (5 bases). The CDR3 length is 13 residues. V was pared by 5 bases and J by 4 bases, with 11 bases between. Germline CDR1 MRHNA, CDR2 SNTAGT. The chain's CDR3 is CASSTSQGYGYTF. CDR3 bases: TGTGCCAGCAGTACCTCTCAGGGCTATGGCTACACCTTC.

J is TRBJ2-5 and V is TRBV5-1; 10 nucleotides agree with TRBD2. Germline V gene lookup returns CDR1 SGHRS and CDR2 YFSETQ. The ends lost 0 bases at V and 7 bases at J; junction bases unmatched: 6. CDR3 size: 15 residues. The chain's CDR3 is CASSLVVAGGVTQYF. The CDR3 DNA is TGCGCCAGCAGCTTGGTTGTAGCGGGAGGTGTGACCCAGTACTTC.

This CDR3 reads CASSYQGDMNTEAFF. Here the CDR3 DNA reads TGTGCCAGCAGTTATCAGGGGGACATGAACACTGAAGCTTTCTTT. The V call is TRBV28, the J call TRBJ1-1; 7 positions match TRBD1. Per the germline V gene, CDR1 is MDHEN and CDR2 is SYDVKM. V was clipped by 4 bases and J by 0 bases; unmatched bases: 5. The CDR3 sequence is 15 residues long.

This clone has a single count. This chain links TRBV2 with TRBJ2-7, with D unresolved. The CDR3 spans 13 residues. Germline CDR1 is SNHLY and CDR2 is FYNNEI. The ends were cut back, 6 bases at V and 1 base at J, with 10 bases in the middle. CDR3 sequence reads: CASSLSPSYEQYF. CDR3 bases: TGTGCCAGCAGCCTCTCCCCATCCTACGAGCAGTACTTC.

The gene calls are TRBV4-1 and TRBJ2-5; D gene ambiguous. Germline loops: CDR1 MGHRA, CDR2 YSYEKL. The V end lost 1 base, the J end lost 2 bases, and 14 bases lay between the germline ends. This CDR3 comprises 16 residues. CDR3 coding DNA: TGCGCCAGCAGCCAAGTTAGTTTCAGTTATCAAGAGACCCAGTACTTC. Translated: CASSQVSFSYQETQYF.

V and J are TRBV19 and TRBJ1-1; 9 bases align to TRBD1. From germline, CDR1 is LNHDA and CDR2 SQIVND (reference sequence). The V gene end was trimmed by 7 bases and the J gene end by 5 bases; junction bases not matched to a gene: 11. The CDR3 is 15 residues long. The CDR3 is CASNLQGARETEAFF. The CDR3, as DNA: TGTGCCAGTAACCTACAGGGGGCGCGTGAGACTGAAGCTTTCTTT. Looking up the rest from reference TRBV19 and TRBJ1-1 gives the full variable domain: DGGITQSPKYLFRKEGQNVTLSCEQNLNHDAMYWYRQDPGQGLRLIYYSQIVNDFQKGDIAEGYSVSREKKESFPLTVTSAQKNPTAFYLCASNLQGARETEAFFGQGTRLTVV.

The CDR3 bases are TGTGCCAGCAGTGTTGGGGGCTTACCCTACGAGCAGTACTTC. It yields the protein CASSVGGLPYEQYF. The V gene is TRBV6-1, the J gene TRBJ2-7; TRBD1 might be the D (6 bases). The CDR3 runs 14 residues. From germline, CDR1 is MNHNS and CDR2 SASEGT. V gave up 4 bases and J gave up 2 bases, with 12 bases separating them.

The chain couples TRBV15 to TRBJ2-5; 7 bases agree with TRBD1. Germline assignment: CDR1 LNHNV and CDR2 YYDKDF (reference sequence). This CDR3 is built from 14 residues. The V gene end was trimmed by 0 bases and the J gene end by 5 bases; junction bases not matched to a gene: 3. CDR3 coding DNA: TGTGCCACCAGCAGAGATCCGGGACAGGAGACCCAGTACTTC. This encodes CATSRDPGQETQYF.

V is TRBV10-1 and J is TRBJ2-7; D is possibly TRBD1 or TRBD2 (5 bases each). Germline-derived CDR1 and CDR2 are WNHNN and SYGVQD (reference sequence). The CDR3 contains 14 residues. With 5 bases removed from V and 3 bases from J, the gap between germline ends came to 14 bases. This chain's CDR3 is CASSQTGTDYEQYF. As DNA, the CDR3 is TGCGCCAGCAGTCAAACCGGGACGGACTACGAGCAGTACTTC.

With respect to this clone: This same CDR3 is encoded by further DNA sequences in the sample. The chain has TRBV18 and TRBJ1-1; D remains unclear. V was shortened by 2 bases and J by 5 bases, with 9 bases between the two germline ends. The germline CDR1 and CDR2 sequences are KGHSH and LQKENI. This CDR3 has 13 amino acids. The CDR3 is CASSPLEDTEAFF. In nucleotides, the CDR3 is TGTGCCAGCTCACCATTGGAAGATACTGAAGCTTTCTTT.

This chain connects TRBV14 to TRBJ2-5; 9 positions agree with TRBD2. The J call may be mistaken, given a closer DNA end match to TRBJ2-7. In germline, CDR1 is SGHDN, CDR2 FVKESK. The CDR3 has 15 amino acids. The DNA for the CDR3 is TGTGCCAGCAGCCCCCGGACTAGCGAGTACTACGAGCAGTACTTC. Translation: CASSPRTSEYYEQYF.

Comment on this clone: Other DNA sequences within the sample encode an identical CDR3. This chain links TRBV18 with TRBJ1-2, with a tentative D call TRBD1 (5 bases). CDR1 KGHSH and CDR2 LQKENI come from the germline V gene. This CDR3 is 13 amino acids long. Trimming cost V 3 bases and J 4 bases, with 9 bases left between them. The CDR3 sequence is CASSPGTSYGYTF. In DNA, the CDR3 is TGTGCCAGCTCACCCGGGACTTCCTATGGCTACACCTTC.

This clone was seen a single time. V is TRBV5-1 and J is TRBJ2-7; the match to TRBD2 covers 7 bases. V was clipped by 8 bases and J by 3 bases; unmatched bases: 5. CDR1 and CDR2 (germline): SGHRS, YFSETQ. There are 12 residues in the CDR3. The CDR3 protein is CASRERDYEQYF. CDR3 sequence (DNA): TGCGCCAGTAGGGAGCGGGACTACGAGCAGTACTTC.